This TCR beta chain was documented in a study of blood T cell repertoires in COVID-19. About the research overall: The United States, Italy and Spain provided the acute and convalescent COVID-19 samples. In each case, the material was cDNA or gDNA derived from T cells, B-cell-depleted T cells, or PBMCs.

Measured with immunoSEQ multiplex PCR; TCRdb has only the in-frame clones, and not every one. This table holds roughly 140,000 clones, 75% to 85% found once. V was pared by 0 bases and J by 3 bases, with 13 bases between. The CDR3 contains 16 residues. Germline CDR1 is SGHRS and CDR2 is YFSETQ. The clonotype was recovered from a man between 60 and 75 years old with acute or convalescent COVID-19. The sequencing input was peripheral blood. The V gene is TRBV5-1, the J gene TRBJ2-1, with a possible D match to TRBD2 (5 bases). The CDR3 protein is CASSLARWEYYNEQFF. The DNA for the CDR3 is TGCGCCAGCAGCTTGGCCAGGTGGGAGTACTACAATGAGCAGTTCTTC.